These 5 T cell receptor beta chains originate from one sample sequenced in a study of beta chain features in type 1 diabetes. Study-level results: TCRB CDR3s from Type 1 diabetes patients were moderately but significantly shorter in all four CD4+ subsets.

Reverse transcribing all isolated RNA meant expressed TCRB transcripts were sequenced. Sequenced by immunoSEQ multiplex PCR; TCRdb stores in-frame clones only, minus some. This table holds some 350,000 clones, over 9% found once. Which antigens these TCRs recognize remains unknown. Specimen: central memory CD4+ T cells from blood. These TCRs come from a man in his thirties or forties with type 1 diabetes.

This clone was seen a few times. The rearrangement joins TRBV19 to TRBJ1-5; no clear D. Trimming removed 5 bases at V and 3 bases at J, with 14 bases between. Germline values: CDR1 LNHDA, CDR2 SQIVND (reference sequence). The CDR3 runs 15 residues. CDR3 sequence reads: CASSFDKVNNQPQHF. CDR3 coding DNA: TGTGCCAGTAGTTTCGATAAGGTCAACAATCAGCCCCAGCATTTT.

This clone was counted at least ten times. The CDR3, as DNA: TGTGCCAGCAGCCCACAGGGATATGGGGCCAACGTCCTGACTTTC. It is translated as CASSPQGYGANVLTF. The rearrangement joins TRBV7-8 to TRBJ2-6; maybe TRBD1 (6 bases). Germline CDR1 and CDR2: SGHVS and FQNEAQ. The CDR3 has 15 amino acids. V was trimmed by 5 bases and J by 3 bases, leaving 11 bases between them.

This clone was detected ten times or more. V and J are TRBV7-2 and TRBJ2-2; D is ambiguous. Germline CDR1 is SGHTA and CDR2 is FQGNSA. Trimming pared 10 bases from V and 6 bases from J, leaving 15 bases between. The CDR3 length is 13 residues. CDR3 nucleotide sequence: TGTGCCATCAGAAAGGGTCCGTCCGGGGAGCTGTTTTTT. Protein product: CAIRKGPSGELFF.

This clone was counted between two and nine times. This CDR3 is CASSLEDFASYNEQFF. CDR3 coding DNA: TGTGCCAGCAGCTTAGAGGATTTCGCCTCCTACAATGAGCAGTTCTTC. The chain couples TRBV7-6 to TRBJ2-1; D is unclear. The CDR3 is 16 amino acids. Germline CDR1 and CDR2: SGHVS and FNYEAQ. Trimming took off 1 base at V and 0 bases at J, with 10 bases between the two ends.

V is TRBV4-3 and J is TRBJ1-3, with D unresolved. There are 14 residues in the CDR3. Germline V gives CDR1 LGHNA, CDR2 YSLEER. The V gene lost 3 bases and the J gene lost 2 bases, with 8 bases spanning the gap. The CDR3 is CASSHYGTGNTIYF. CDR3 sequence (DNA): TGCGCCAGCAGCCATTACGGGACTGGAAACACCATATATTTT.